This T cell receptor (beta chain) was observed in a study of T cell responses to AZD1222 COVID-19 vaccine. Overall study: Pooling was applied to second doses at about 4 or about 12 weeks. General observations from the study: Nearly half of spike-specific TCRs reportedly target unmutated variant regions. Clonal diversity may have been underestimated in mostly white British donors.

Sequencing used immunoSEQ multiplex PCR; TCRdb keeps in-frame clones, though not all of them. The sample contains approximately 120,000 clones, about 87% of which appear only once. After removal of 3 bases from V and 6 bases from J, the junction contained 7 bases not matched to a gene. The germline V gene has CDR1 LGHNA and CDR2 YNFKEQ. The CDR3 consists of 14 residues. As for this clone: Its target is not known.

The chain links TRBV4-2 to TRBJ1-1, with 7 bases that match TRBD1. The clonotype was recovered from an adult in good health. Sequences were derived from peripheral blood, sampled on day 0 of AZD1222 vaccination. The CDR3 is CASSHQGDSAEAFF. The CDR3 nucleotides are TGTGCCAGCAGCCACCAGGGGGACAGCGCTGAAGCTTTCTTT.